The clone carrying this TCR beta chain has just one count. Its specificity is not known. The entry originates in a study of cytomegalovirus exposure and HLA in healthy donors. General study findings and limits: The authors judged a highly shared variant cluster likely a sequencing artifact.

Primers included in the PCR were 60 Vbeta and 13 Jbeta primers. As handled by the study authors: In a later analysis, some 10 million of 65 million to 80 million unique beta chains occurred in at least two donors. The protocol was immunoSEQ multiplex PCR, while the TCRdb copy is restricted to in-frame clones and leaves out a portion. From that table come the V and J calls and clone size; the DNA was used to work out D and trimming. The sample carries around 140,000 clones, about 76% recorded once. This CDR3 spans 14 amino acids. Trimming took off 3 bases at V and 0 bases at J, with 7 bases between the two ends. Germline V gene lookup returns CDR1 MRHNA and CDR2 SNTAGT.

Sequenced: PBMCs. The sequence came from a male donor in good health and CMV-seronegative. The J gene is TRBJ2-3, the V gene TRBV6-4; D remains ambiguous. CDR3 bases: TGTGCCAGCAGTGAAAGACATAGCACAGATACGCAGTATTTT. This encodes CASSERHSTDTQYF.